Detailed here is one T cell receptor (beta chain). Its antigen is unidentified. The V gene's germline CDR1 is SGHNT and CDR2 YYREEE (reference sequence). This CDR3 has 11 amino acids. V lost 9 bases and J lost 10; bases outside the gene matches: 9. This sample was included in a study of shared clonotypes between healthy human individuals. Study in general: A couple of women and a few men aged 18 to 49 made up the donors.

Libraries were prepared by immunoSEQ multiplex PCR; TCRdb keeps only in-frame clonotypes and omits some of them. The table shows around 550,000 clones, with 90% to 95% occurring only once. Overall study findings and caveats: With a few donors compared, around 4.7% of naive CD4 clonotypes were shared. Rarefaction showed sorted-subset sequencing was incomplete despite large depth.

CD45RO negativity and positive selection for CCR7 defined naive CD8 cells, a population that excluded terminally differentiated effector memory CD45RA+ cells. All participating donors were Caucasian adults from Nashville, Tennessee. The chain joins TRBV5-4 to TRBJ1-1, with 7 bases lining up with TRBD1. The source of this sequence is a woman aged 25 to 39 in good health. The material sequenced was naive CD8+ T cells sorted from blood. CDR3 loop: CANDRDGVAFF. CDR3 in DNA: TGTGCCAACGACAGGGACGGAGTAGCTTTCTTT.